Listed here are 32 T cell receptor beta chains from one sample, sequenced in a study of T cell responses to AZD1222 COVID-19 vaccine. Data came from immunoSEQ multiplex PCR; TCRdb stores just in-frame clones and leaves some out. Of 150,000 to 200,000 clones listed, about 91% were seen once; the top ten hold about 1.5%. The sample in question was peripheral blood, obtained 28 days after the second AZD1222 dose. The source of these receptors is an adult who received the AZD1222 COVID-19 vaccine.

This clone turned up a few times. The rearrangement links TRBV9 to TRBJ2-2, with 9 positions matching TRBD1. The trim removed 4 bases at V and 4 bases at J, leaving 5 bases unmatched. CDR1 is SGDLS, CDR2 YYNGEE, per germline. The CDR3 contains 15 residues. This CDR3 reads CASSFGTGSTGELFF. CDR3 nucleotide sequence: TGTGCCAGCAGCTTCGGGACAGGGAGCACCGGGGAGCTGTTTTTT.

This rearrangement joins TRBV11-1 to TRBJ2-5; D is possibly TRBD1 (5 bases). CDR3 size: 13 residues. The ends were cut back, 5 bases at V and 2 bases at J, with 9 bases in the middle. The germline V gene has CDR1 SGHAT and CDR2 FQDESV (reference sequence). The CDR3 protein is CASSPSGQETQYF. In DNA form, the CDR3 reads TGTGCCAGCAGCCCCTCAGGGCAAGAGACCCAGTACTTC.

The J gene is TRBJ2-1, the V gene TRBV19, with D unresolved. The length of the CDR3 is 15 residues. Per germline, CDR1 LNHDA and CDR2 SQIVND (reference sequence). V gave up 3 bases and J gave up 0 bases, with 9 bases separating them. The CDR3 DNA reads TGTGCCAGTAGTATTCGTGTCGTCTCCTACAATGAGCAGTTCTTC. Translated, it gives CASSIRVVSYNEQFF.

The genes are TRBV6-5 and TRBJ1-4, with 8 bases identical to TRBD1. The CDR3 runs 14 residues. With 4 bases clipped from V and 7 bases from J, the junction kept 5 bases outside the gene matches. The germline CDR1 and CDR2 sequences are MNHEY and SVGAGI. The CDR3 DNA sequence: TGTGCCAGCAGTTGGACAGGGAGGGTTGAAAAACTGTTTTTT. This codes for CASSWTGRVEKLFF.

The chain recombines TRBV18 with TRBJ1-1; D unclear. The V gene's germline CDR1 is KGHSH and CDR2 LQKENI. V was shortened by 3 bases and J by 8 bases, with 19 bases between the two germline ends. This CDR3 has 15 amino acids. For the CDR3, the DNA is TGTGCCAGCTCACCTTTTATCGGGGAACTAACGGAAGCTTTCTTT. Protein: CASSPFIGELTEAFF.

The rearrangement links TRBV11-2 to TRBJ1-1; D unresolved. The CDR3 is 12 residues long. Per the germline V gene, CDR1 is SGHAT and CDR2 is FQNNGV. Between the trimmed V and J ends, which lost 6 bases and 8 bases, there was a span of 13 bases. The CDR3 reads CASSYSRREAFF. CDR3 nucleotide sequence: TGTGCCAGCAGTTATAGTCGACGAGAAGCTTTCTTT.

The genes are TRBV15 and TRBJ2-3, with D unclear. Germline-derived CDR1 and CDR2 are LNHNV and YYDKDF (reference sequence). The CDR3 runs to 12 residues. V shed 5 bases and J shed 5 bases, with 8 bases lying between them. CDR3 in DNA: TGTGCCACCAGCTCCAGAGAAGATACGCAGTATTTT. This codes for CATSSREDTQYF.

The rearrangement joins TRBV5-6 to TRBJ2-1, with TRBD2 as a possible D gene (7 bases). The CDR3 sequence is 16 residues long. V lost 6 bases and J 5 bases, leaving 21 bases between the germline ends. Germline V gene lookup returns CDR1 SGHDT and CDR2 YYEEEE. The CDR3 DNA follows: TGTGCCAGCACCACTAAATGGGGGGGGCTCAACAATGAGCAGTTCTTC. Translating it yields CASTTKWGGLNNEQFF.

The chain has TRBV28 and TRBJ2-2; D is ambiguous. This CDR3 region has 14 residues. V dropped 5 bases and J dropped 1 base, with 8 bases sitting between them. CDR1 and CDR2 from the germline V gene are MDHEN and SYDVKM. DNA of the CDR3: TGTGCCAGCAGTCCGACACTGAACACCGGGGAGCTGTTTTTT. Translating gives CASSPTLNTGELFF. Full variable domain (rest looked up from reference TRBV28 and TRBJ2-2): DVKVTQSSRYLVKRTGEKVFLECVQDMDHENMFWYRQDPGLGLRLIYFSYDVKMKEKGDIPEGYSVSREKKERFSLILESASTNQTSMYLCASSPTLNTGELFFGEGSRLTVL.

This clone was recorded many times. This chain connects TRBV28 to TRBJ1-3; possibly TRBD1 for D (5 bases). This CDR3 contains 16 residues. CDR1 is MDHEN and CDR2 is SYDVKM in the germline V gene. The V end lost 5 bases, the J end lost 0 bases, and 14 bases lay between the germline ends. CDR3 nucleotide sequence: TGTGCCAGCAGTCTAGGGTCGGGGCTCTCTGGAAACACCATATATTTT. Protein sequence: CASSLGSGLSGNTIYF. The whole variable domain, remainder taken from reference TRBV28 and TRBJ1-3, is DVKVTQSSRYLVKRTGEKVFLECVQDMDHENMFWYRQDPGLGLRLIYFSYDVKMKEKGDIPEGYSVSREKKERFSLILESASTNQTSMYLCASSLGSGLSGNTIYFGEGSWLTVV.

In DNA, the CDR3 is TGTGCCAGTAGTTTCCTAGCCGGAGCCGGCTATGGCTACACCTTC. This translates into CASSFLAGAGYGYTF. The chain is built from TRBV19 and TRBJ1-2, with no clear D. CDR1 LNHDA and CDR2 SQIVND come from the germline V gene (reference sequence). The CDR3 contains 15 residues. The V gene lost 5 bases and the J gene lost 4 bases, with 17 bases spanning the gap.

The genes are TRBV7-9 and TRBJ1-2; no firm D call. V shed 2 bases and J shed 4 bases, with 8 bases lying between them. Per the germline V gene, CDR1 is SEHNR and CDR2 is FQNEAQ (reference sequence). The CDR3 totals 13 residues. This CDR3 is CASSLRPLYGYTF. In DNA form, the CDR3 reads TGTGCCAGCAGCTTAAGGCCCCTCTATGGCTACACCTTC.

The chain is built from TRBV7-6 and TRBJ2-4, with 10 bases identical to TRBD2. V trimming: 3 bases; J trimming: 0 bases; junction bases outside the gene matches: 5. Germline CDR1 and CDR2: SGHVS and FNYEAQ. The CDR3 extends over 17 amino acids. Here the CDR3 reads CASSFLAGALAKNIQYF. CDR3 nucleotide sequence: TGTGCCAGCAGCTTCCTAGCGGGAGCCCTAGCCAAAAACATTCAGTACTTC. The variable domain in full, completed from reference TRBV7-6 and TRBJ2-4, reads GAGVSQSPRYKVTKRGQDVALRCDPISGHVSLYWYRQALGQGPEFLTYFNYEAQQDKSGLPNDRFSAERPEGSISTLTIQRTEQRDSAMYRCASSFLAGALAKNIQYFGAGTRLSVL.

This rearrangement joins TRBV7-2 to TRBJ2-2; the match to TRBD1 covers 7 bases. The V segment lost 5 bases and the J segment 6 bases; nucleotides outside the gene matches: 9. Germline CDR1 is SGHTA and CDR2 is FQGNSA. This CDR3 has 15 residues. CDR3 region: CASSPRQGRAGELFF. In nucleotides, the CDR3 is TGTGCCAGCAGCCCACGACAGGGTAGGGCCGGGGAGCTGTTTTTT.

V and J are TRBV5-4 and TRBJ1-4; D unclear. The CDR3 consists of 15 residues. The germline CDR1 and CDR2 sequences are SGHNT and YYREEE (reference sequence). Deletions cut 3 bases from V and 3 bases from J, with 12 bases between. The CDR3 DNA is TGTGCCAGCAGCTCCTCCCGGGCGCCTAATGAAAAACTGTTTTTT. This translates into CASSSSRAPNEKLFF.

V gene TRBV3-1 (or the pseudogene TRBV3-2) combines with J gene TRBJ2-7; the match to TRBD2 covers 12 bases. Germline CDR1 and CDR2: LGHDT and YNNKEL (reference sequence). J was trimmed by 4 bases and V by 0 bases; bases with no gene match: 4. CDR3 length equals 16 residues. The CDR3 region has the DNA TGTGCCAGCAGCCAAGATAGACTAGCGGGAGTGTACGAGCAGTACTTC. It yields the protein CASSQDRLAGVYEQYF.

The chain links TRBV5-5 to TRBJ2-7; D uncertain. Trimming removed 2 bases from V and 4 bases from J, with 16 bases in between. The CDR3 runs to 15 residues. Germline lookup yields CDR1 SGHKS and CDR2 YYEKEE (reference sequence). This CDR3 is CASSFLVGAHYEQYF. The CDR3 DNA reads TGTGCCAGCAGCTTCCTAGTAGGTGCCCATTACGAGCAGTACTTC.

The gene calls are TRBV18 and TRBJ1-1; 8 positions agree with TRBD1. The germline CDR1 and CDR2 sequences are KGHSH and LQKENI. Trimming removed 6 bases from V and 2 bases from J; junction bases left unmatched: 5. The CDR3 has 14 residues. The CDR3 protein is CASSSAGGNTEAFF. In DNA, the CDR3 is TGTGCCAGCTCCTCCGCAGGGGGCAACACTGAAGCTTTCTTT.

This clone was detected only once. The rearrangement uses TRBV5-6 and TRBJ2-7; possible D gene TRBD2, 6 bases. Germline V gene sequence: CDR1 SGHDT, CDR2 YYEEEE. Trimming removed 4 bases at V and 6 bases at J, with 11 bases between. The CDR3 sequence is 12 residues long. Here the CDR3 reads CASSAGLGEQYF. The CDR3 nucleotides read TGTGCCAGCAGCGCGGGACTGGGCGAGCAGTACTTC.

This chain links TRBV4-1 with TRBJ2-1; D remains ambiguous. CDR3 size: 13 residues. Germline values: CDR1 MGHRA, CDR2 YSYEKL. V was pared by 4 bases and J by 4 bases, with 8 bases between. The CDR3 DNA follows: TGCGCCAGCAGCCGTACTTATTACAATGAGCAGTTCTTC. It encodes CASSRTYYNEQFF.

The DNA for the CDR3 is TGCGCCAGCAACCGTGAAAGACCAGGGGATTCCTATGGCTACACCTTC. The encoded protein is CASNRERPGDSYGYTF. V gene TRBV5-1 combines with J gene TRBJ1-2; tentatively, D is TRBD1 (6 bases). V was trimmed by 6 bases and J by 4 bases, leaving 22 bases between them. The CDR3 contains 16 residues. In germline, CDR1 is SGHRS, CDR2 YFSETQ.

In its sample, this clone was seen many times. The gene calls are TRBV6-4 and TRBJ2-7; D gene ambiguous. Trimming removed 9 bases from V and 0 bases from J, with 12 bases in between. The germline CDR1 and CDR2 sequences are MRHNA and SNTAGT. This CDR3 is built from 13 residues. The chain's CDR3 is CARDGSSSYEQYF. In DNA, the CDR3 is TGTGCCAGGGACGGCTCCAGCTCCTACGAGCAGTACTTC.

As DNA, the CDR3 is TGCAGCGTTGAACTCGGTGAGGTCTATGGCTACACCTTC. This gives the protein CSVELGEVYGYTF. The V gene is TRBV29-1, the J gene TRBJ1-2; D is ambiguous. Per germline, CDR1 SQVTM and CDR2 ANQGSEA. The ends were cut back, 2 bases at V and 4 bases at J, with 11 bases in the middle. CDR3 size: 13 residues. The entire variable domain, with the rest obtained from reference TRBV29-1 and TRBJ1-2, is as follows: SAVISQKPSRDICQRGTSLTIQCQVDSQVTMMFWYRQQPGQSLTLIATANQGSEATYESGFVIDKFPISRPNLTFSTLTVSNMSPEDSSIYLCSVELGEVYGYTFGSGTRLTVV.

The chain has TRBV6-5 and TRBJ2-7; 7 nucleotides line up with TRBD1. This CDR3 comprises 15 residues. V shed 4 bases, J shed 3 bases, and the junction held 9 bases outside the gene matches. Germline loops: CDR1 MNHEY, CDR2 SVGAGI. CDR3 bases: TGTGCCAGCAGTTTGCTAGGGGGCTCAGACTACGAGCAGTACTTC. Encoded protein: CASSLLGGSDYEQYF.

This clone showed up just a few times. The chain employs TRBV5-1 and TRBJ2-7; 7 bases line up with TRBD2. CDR3 length equals 15 residues. V lost 4 bases to trimming and J lost 1 base; unmatched junction nucleotides: 8. Germline CDR1 reads SGHRS; CDR2 reads YFSETQ. CDR3 sequence: CASSPPREGSYEQYF. The CDR3 coding sequence is TGCGCCAGCAGCCCGCCAAGGGAGGGGTCCTACGAGCAGTACTTC.

The sample holds one count of this clone. The chain has TRBV30 and TRBJ2-5; D possibly corresponds to TRBD2 (5 bases). This CDR3 has 14 residues. Trimming removed 0 bases from V and 2 bases from J, with 10 bases in between. The germline CDR1 and CDR2 sequences are GTSNPN and SVGIG (reference sequence). This CDR3 reads CAWSVGRAQETQYF. The CDR3 coding sequence is TGTGCCTGGAGTGTAGGGCGGGCTCAAGAGACCCAGTACTTC.

The chain couples TRBV7-9 to TRBJ1-5, with 7 positions matching TRBD1. The CDR3 extends over 14 amino acids. Looked up from germline, CDR1 is SEHNR and CDR2 is FQNEAQ (reference sequence). Trimming removed 5 bases from V and 7 bases from J; junction bases left unmatched: 8. CDR3 bases: TGTGCCAGCAGCCGCGGACAGGCGGGACAGCCCCAGCATTTT. Its translation is CASSRGQAGQPQHF.

The chain joins TRBV28 to TRBJ1-1, with D maybe TRBD1 (6 bases). The CDR3 is 15 amino acids. Germline V lookup: CDR1 MDHEN, CDR2 SYDVKM. Trimming took off 5 bases at V and 1 base at J, with 14 bases between the two ends. CDR3: CASSPSDRTNTEAFF. CDR3 bases: TGTGCCAGCAGTCCTTCCGACAGGACGAACACTGAAGCTTTCTTT.

The chain is built from TRBV5-6 and TRBJ1-1; 8 positions match TRBD1. Germline CDR1 and CDR2: SGHDT and YYEEEE. This CDR3 comprises 14 residues. Trimming at V came to 5 bases and at J to 5 bases, leaving 8 bases not matched to a gene. DNA for the CDR3: TGTGCCAGCAGGGTGGCAGGGGGCATTACTGAAGCTTTCTTT. Residues: CASRVAGGITEAFF.

The chain combines TRBV19 with TRBJ1-4; D remains ambiguous. Trimming removed 5 bases at V and 6 bases at J, with 10 bases between. Germline V gene lookup returns CDR1 LNHDA and CDR2 SQIVND (reference sequence). This CDR3 region has 13 residues. The CDR3 loop is CASSRGGDEKLFF. DNA for the CDR3: TGTGCCAGTAGTCGAGGTGGGGATGAAAAACTGTTTTTT.

This clone came up once. This CDR3 reads CASSPDPSGVTDTQYF. The CDR3 DNA follows: TGCGCCAGCAGCCCAGATCCGAGCGGGGTCACAGATACGCAGTATTTT. The J gene is TRBJ2-3, the V gene TRBV4-1, with TRBD2 matching 7 bases. CDR1 is MGHRA and CDR2 is YSYEKL in the germline V gene. CDR3 length equals 16 residues. J gave up 2 bases and V 4 bases, and 9 bases lay outside the gene matches.

This clone has just one count. The V gene is TRBV27, the J gene TRBJ2-1, with 7 bases identical to TRBD2. The germline CDR1 and CDR2 sequences are MNHEY and SMNVEV (reference sequence). V dropped 3 bases and J dropped 5; count of bases not matched to a gene: 4. This CDR3 is built from 14 residues. The CDR3 protein is CASSFASGNNEQFF. As DNA, the CDR3 is TGTGCCAGCAGTTTTGCTAGCGGCAACAATGAGCAGTTCTTC.